A single sample is the source of the 10 T cell receptor beta chains below, sequenced in a study of T cells in women clearing cervical HPV infection. Clones were sequenced by immunoSEQ multiplex PCR, and TCRdb holds only the in-frame ones, with some missing. Its clone listing holds tens of thousands of clones. Source material: blood buffy coat. These receptors were taken from a woman aged 18 to 75 with a cervical HPV16 infection that either progressed to CIN3+ or cleared (not recorded which).

For this clone: The read terminates 3 residues ahead of where the CDR3 ends, so the germline J gene completes it. The chain combines TRBV6-2 or TRBV6-3 with TRBJ2-7; D unresolved. The germline CDR1 and CDR2 sequences are MNHEY and SVGEGT. Between the trimmed V and J ends, which lost 7 bases and 5 bases, there was a span of 9 bases. The CDR3 length is 11 residues. CDR3 region: CASMTFNEQYF. Partial CDR3 DNA: TGTGCCAGCATGACATTTAACGAG.

Comment on this clone: The read gets to within 3 residues of the CDR3 end, and the germline J gene fills in the rest. The rearrangement joins TRBV7-6 to TRBJ2-5; D gene ambiguous. Germline values: CDR1 SGHVS, CDR2 FNYEAQ. The CDR3 is 13 residues long. With 4 bases removed from V and 0 bases from J, the gap between germline ends came to 6 bases. The covered CDR3 bases are TGTGCCAGCAGCTGGCAAAACCAAGAGACC. Its translation is CASSWQNQET. The complete CDR3 sequence is CASSWQNQETQYF.

Of note for this clone: The read is 3 residues too short to cover the CDR3 end, so that end is filled in from the germline J gene. V and J are TRBV23-1 and TRBJ2-7; 9 bases line up with TRBD2. TRBV23-1 carries the ORF label, with uncertain function. V lost 3 bases and J lost 1; bases outside the gene matches: 7. There are 16 residues in the CDR3. Partial CDR3 DNA: TGCGCCAGCAGTCAGCTCCCTAGCGGGGAGTCCTACGAG. This encodes CASSQLPSGESYE. The whole CDR3 sequence reads CASSQLPSGESYEQYF.

Turning to this clone: The CDR3 end is not reached by the read, which stops 3 residues before it; the germline J gene fills it in. The V gene is TRBV7-2, the J gene TRBJ1-2; unclear D gene. The CDR3 spans 15 residues. CDR1 and CDR2 from the germline V gene are SGHTA and FQGNSA. Incomplete CDR3 DNA: TGTGCCAGCAGCTTAGGTCCAGTTGGCACAGATACC. This codes for CASSLGPVGTDT. The entire CDR3 is CASSLGPVGTDTYTF.

Regarding this clone: The observed sequence ends 3 residues before the CDR3 terminus, with the missing tail filled in from the germline J gene. The chain links TRBV29-1 to TRBJ1-6; 10 bases align to TRBD1. The CDR3 totals 14 residues. After removal of 6 bases from V and 8 bases from J, the junction contained 7 bases not matched to a gene. CDR1 and CDR2 (germline): SQVTM, ANQGSEA. CDR3 DNA (partial): TGCAGCGTAGCCGGGACAGGGGCGGATTCACCC. This encodes CSVAGTGADSP. The full CDR3 reads CSVAGTGADSPLHF.

Points on this clone: A junction end diverges from the germline sequence, so it may reflect a read error. The sequenced fragment ends 3 residues before the CDR3 boundary, so the rest is inferred from the germline J gene. Other DNA sequences from this sample encode an identical CDR3 as well. The rearrangement links TRBV5-1 to TRBJ1-3, with D possibly matching TRBD1 (6 bases). CDR1 and CDR2 (germline): SGHRS, YFSETQ. The CDR3 sequence is 16 residues long. This chain's CDR3 is CASSETTGRSGNTIYF. The CDR3 DNA, read in part, is TGCGCCAGCAGCGAAACGACAGGTCGCTCTGGAAACACT.

On this clone: Germline is not matched at one junction end, which may reflect a read error. The CDR3 end lies 3 residues beyond the end of the read and is filled in from the germline J gene. Other DNA sequences in this specimen translate into the identical CDR3. V is TRBV30 and J is TRBJ1-3; D unclear. CDR1 is GTSNPN and CDR2 is SVGIG in the germline V gene (reference sequence). The CDR3 loop spans 13 amino acids. CDR3 bases read: TGTGCCTGGAGGAGAGGGTCTGGAAACACA. It is translated as CAWRRGSGNT. The whole CDR3 protein is CAWRRGSGNTIYF.

A remark on this clone: The CDR3 end falls 3 residues outside the read, so it is completed with the germline J gene. The rearrangement links TRBV5-5 to TRBJ2-7; no clear D. V was shortened by 2 bases and J by 5 bases, with 14 bases between the two germline ends. Germline V CDR1 and CDR2: SGHKS, YYEKEE (reference sequence). CDR3 length: 14 residues. The CDR3 reads CASSLTLRGDEQYF. The sequenced part of the CDR3 DNA is TGTGCCAGCAGCTTAACTTTACGCGGCGACGAG.

Concerning this clone: The read finishes 3 residues shy of the CDR3 end, and the germline J gene is used to complete it. The chain has TRBV5-1 and TRBJ2-3, with a weak D call TRBD1 (5 bases). Looked up from germline, CDR1 is SGHRS and CDR2 is YFSETQ. This CDR3 is 14 amino acids long. Trimming left V 6 bases short and J 6 bases short, with 17 bases between. The CDR3 bases that were read are TGCGCCAGCAAGGTGGGGCTCGGCGAGGATACG. The encoded protein is CASKVGLGEDT. The complete CDR3 protein is CASKVGLGEDTQYF.

A note on this clone: The observed sequence ends 3 residues before the CDR3 terminus, with the missing tail filled in from the germline J gene. The chain carries TRBV5-1 and TRBJ2-2; 9 bases map to TRBD1. CDR1 is SGHRS and CDR2 is YFSETQ in the germline V gene. The CDR3 runs 17 residues. The V segment lost 4 bases and the J segment 6 bases; nucleotides outside the gene matches: 13. The sequenced part of the CDR3 DNA is TGCGCCAGCAGCCTCTACGTGGGGACAGGGCGGCCCGGGGAG. Amino acid sequence: CASSLYVGTGRPGE. The entire CDR3 is CASSLYVGTGRPGELFF. Drawing the rest from reference TRBV5-1 and TRBJ2-2, the complete variable domain is KAGVTQTPRYLIKTRGQQVTLSCSPISGHRSVSWYQQTPGQGLQFLFEYFSETQRNKGNFPGRFSGRQFSNSRSEMNVSTLELGDSALYLCASSLYVGTGRPGELFFGEGSRLTVL.